The 19 T cell receptor beta chains listed next were all sequenced from one sample in a study of tumor and adjacent non-tumor tissue in lung cancer. This sample's RNA came from whole unsorted tissue. A modified ARM-PCR protocol with three rounds of nested PCR amplified TCRbeta. MiXCR, applied by TCRdb to the multiplex PCR reads, yields one record per CDR3 protein. Of approximately 120,000 distinct CDR3 sequences listed, roughly 73% were seen once; the top ten hold roughly 35%. Sequenced sample: lung tumor tissue. These receptors were obtained from a woman aged 55-69 years with non-small cell lung cancer.

The gene calls are TRBV4-3 and TRBJ2-7, with 9 bases identical to TRBD1. This CDR3 region has 16 residues. CDR1 is LGHNA, CDR2 YSLEER, per germline. DNA of the CDR3: TGCGCTGGCAGCTTTCTTCCCGGGACAGGGAAAAACGAGCAGTACTTC. Translating gives CAGSFLPGTGKNEQYF.

On this clonotype: Germline and junction disagree at one end, which may indicate a read error. This chain connects TRBV29-1 to TRBJ1-1; D call uncertain. CDR1 SQVTM and CDR2 ANQGSEA come from the germline V gene. The CDR3 loop spans 14 amino acids. CDR3 in DNA: TGCAGCGTTGGTCCCAATGGGATAGGGTTTGAAGCTTCCTTT. Protein: CSVGPNGIGFEASF.

The chain employs TRBV9 and TRBJ2-1; D is undetermined. Germline CDR1 and CDR2: SGDLS and YYNGEE. The CDR3 extends over 15 amino acids. Deletions cut 3 bases from V and 2 bases from J, with 12 bases between. The chain's CDR3 is CASSASSEAYNEQFF. Here the CDR3 DNA reads TGTGCCAGCAGCGCTTCCAGCGAAGCCTACAATGAGCAGTTCTTC. Full variable domain (outside the CDR3, taken from reference TRBV9 and TRBJ2-1): DSGVTQTPKHLITATGQRVTLRCSPRSGDLSVYWYQQSLDQGLQFLIQYYNGEERAKGNILERFSAQQFPDLHSELNLSSLELGDSALYFCASSASSEAYNEQFFGPGTRLTVL.

Concerning this clonotype: At one boundary the junction diverges from the germline segment, which might be a read error. The J gene is TRBJ2-5, the V gene TRBV12-3 or TRBV12-4; perhaps TRBD2 as D (5 bases). CDR3 size: 11 residues. In nucleotides, the CDR3 is TGTGCCAGCACCCAGTGGGAGACCCATTACTTC. Translating gives CASTQWETHYF.

On this clonotype: A single base separates this from a much larger clone, so it may be a read error. The chain is built from TRBV6-5 and TRBJ2-1; TRBD1 matches 12 bases. This CDR3 is 15 amino acids long. Germline V gene lookup returns CDR1 MNHEY and CDR2 SVGAGI. This chain's CDR3 is CSSSTGTGGTNEQFF. The CDR3 bases are TGTTCCAGCAGTACCGGGACAGGGGGCACCAATGAGCAGTTCTTC.

This clonotype has only a few counts. At one boundary the junction diverges from the germline segment, which might be a read error. The J gene is TRBJ2-7, the V gene TRBV10-1; a possible D gene is TRBD1 (6 bases). Germline assignment: CDR1 WNHNN and CDR2 SYGVQD (reference sequence). The CDR3 has 15 amino acids. For the CDR3, the DNA is TGCGTCAGCATCAAGGACAGAGGGAATTCGTACGAGCATTACTTC. Protein sequence: CVSIKDRGNSYEHYF.

This clonotype was counted between two and nine times. This clone may be a read error of a much larger clone one base away. The chain carries TRBV20-1 and TRBJ1-3; maybe TRBD1 (6 bases). This CDR3 comprises 16 residues. Germline-derived CDR1 and CDR2 are DFQATT and SNEGSKA (reference sequence). The CDR3 DNA sequence: TGCAGTGTTAGACCAGGGGAAAAAGGCTCTGGAAACACCATATATTTT. It codes for CSVRPGEKGSGNTIYF.

On this clonotype: Germline is not matched at one junction end, which may reflect a read error. Here the CDR3 reads CSSRDPRQGDSPLHF. CDR3 nucleotide sequence: TGTAGTTCTAGAGATCCCAGACAGGGTGATTCACCCCTCCACTTT. V gene TRBV20-1 combines with J gene TRBJ1-6, with 7 bases fitting TRBD1. Per the germline V gene, CDR1 is DFQATT and CDR2 is SNEGSKA (reference sequence). The CDR3 is made up of 15 amino acids.

This chain joins TRBV29-1 and TRBJ1-2; D gene ambiguous. The V gene's germline CDR1 is SQVTM and CDR2 ANQGSEA. The CDR3 spans 12 residues. Here the CDR3 reads CSPGDDNYGYTF. For the CDR3, the DNA is TGCAGTCCCGGAGACGATAACTATGGCTACACCTTC.

This clonotype was recorded many times. The CDR3 nucleotides read TGCAGTGCTAGTAATCTGCGGAAGAACACTGAAGCTTTCTTT. Translation gives CSASNLRKNTEAFF. J is TRBJ1-1 and V is TRBV20-1, with D unresolved. V lost 3 bases and J 1 base, leaving 12 bases between the germline ends. Germline-derived CDR1 and CDR2 are DFQATT and SNEGSKA (reference sequence). The CDR3 contains 14 residues.

Of note for this clonotype: A read error is possible here, since a much larger clone lies one base away. The V and J genes are TRBV12-3 or TRBV12-4 and TRBJ1-1, with 8 bases identical to TRBD1. The CDR3 has 14 residues. The V and J ends lost 4 bases and 5 bases, in that order; junction bases with no gene match: 6. The DNA of the CDR3 is TGTGCCAGCAGTTCCAGGGGGCAAGAAACTGAAGCTTTCTTT. Residues: CASSSRGQETEAFF.

Note on this clonotype: Given a much more abundant clone one base away, this may be a read error. The chain couples TRBV28 to TRBJ1-2, with 7 nucleotides matching TRBD1. The CDR3 extends over 13 amino acids. Per germline, CDR1 MDHEN and CDR2 SYDVKM. This CDR3 reads CAGSPRQGPSVTF. CDR3 in DNA: TGTGCCGGCAGTCCCCGACAGGGTCCGAGTGTTACCTTC.

This clonotype has a count of ten or more. This chain uses TRBV24-1 with TRBJ2-3; D is unclear. The V gene's germline CDR1 is KGHDR and CDR2 SFDVKD. Trimming removed 0 bases at V and 0 bases at J, with 3 bases between. The CDR3 runs 14 residues. The CDR3 loop is CATSDLVSTDTQYF. The CDR3 coding sequence is TGTGCCACCAGTGATTTGGTGAGCACAGATACGCAGTATTTT.

Concerning this clonotype: A much larger clone sits a single nucleotide away, making a read error possible. The chain combines TRBV20-1 with TRBJ2-3; possible D gene TRBD2, 5 bases. Trimming left V 3 bases short and J 4 bases short, with 17 bases between. Germline CDR1 reads DFQATT; CDR2 reads SNEGSKA (reference sequence). The CDR3 is 15 amino acids. The CDR3 sequence: CSARTIIGIADTQYF. CDR3 coding DNA: TGCAGTGCTAGGACGATTATCGGGATCGCAGATACGCAGTATTTT.

On this clonotype: Germline and junction disagree at one end, which may indicate a read error. The chain carries TRBV4-1 and TRBJ2-2, with D unresolved. The CDR3 has 15 residues. Germline CDR1 and CDR2: MGHRA and YSYEKL. The CDR3 bases are TGCGCCAGCAGCCAAGAGAGTGGGCTCCAGTCGGAGCCGTTTTTT. Translation: CASSQESGLQSEPFF.

At least ten counts were recorded for this clonotype. The V call is TRBV5-6, the J call TRBJ2-5, with D perhaps matching TRBD1 (6 bases). The CDR3 contains 16 residues. The V end lost 0 bases, the J end lost 5 bases, and 17 bases lay between the germline ends. Germline-derived CDR1 and CDR2 are SGHDT and YYEEEE. In DNA, the CDR3 is TGTGCCAGCAGCTTGGCCAAAATACAGGGTCTGGAGACCCAGTACTTC. Protein product: CASSLAKIQGLETQYF.

J is TRBJ2-7 and V is TRBV28, with TRBD2 matching over 8 bases. The trim removed 6 bases at V and 3 bases at J, leaving 10 bases unmatched. The CDR3 extends over 15 amino acids. Germline V gene data show CDR1 as MDHEN and CDR2 as SYDVKM. CDR3 amino acids: CASSPRGGRIYEQYF. The CDR3 DNA reads as TGTGCCAGCAGCCCACGGGGGGGTAGGATCTACGAGCAGTACTTC.

This clonotype appeared once. This CDR3 is missing its conserved last phenylalanine or tryptophan, likely due to a read error. The genes are TRBV4-3 and TRBJ2-5; 7 bases are a match to TRBD2. Per the germline V gene, CDR1 is LGHNA and CDR2 is YSLEER. This CDR3 is built from 14 residues. The DNA of the CDR3 is TGCGTCAGCAGCCAAGATGGCGCAGGGAGGGTCCAGTACTAC. Its protein is CVSSQDGAGRVQYY.

Comments on this clonotype: The junction and the germline gene differ at one end; a read error may be behind it. The V gene is TRBV6-6, the J gene TRBJ2-2, with D possibly being TRBD2 (5 bases). The CDR3 runs to 13 residues. Per germline, CDR1 MNHNY and CDR2 SVGAGI (reference sequence). The CDR3 spells CASIKPNTGKLFF. In nucleotides, the CDR3 is TGTGCCAGCATTAAGCCGAACACCGGGAAGCTGTTTTTT.